Shown below are 26 T cell receptor beta chains from a single sample sequenced in a study of identical twins. TCRdb re-derived calls from the 5' RACE reads in MiXCR, one entry per CDR3 protein. The sample contains roughly 570,000 distinct CDR3 sequences, around 9.6% of which appear only once. These data also formed part of another study, on yellow fever vaccine responses in identical twins.

Sample: PBMCs. These TCRs come from a woman aged 18-29 years in good health.

This clonotype was seen repeatedly, ten times or more. The V gene is TRBV11-2, the J gene TRBJ1-5; 12 bases line up with TRBD1. The J segment lost 5 bases and the V segment lost 1 base, leaving 9 bases of the junction unmatched. The CDR3 loop spans 18 amino acids. Germline assignment: CDR1 SGHAT and CDR2 FQNNGV. CDR3 bases: TGTGCCAGCAGCTTAGGGGGACAGGGGGCGCTCGGCCATCAGCCCCAGCATTTT. Amino acid sequence: CASSLGGQGALGHQPQHF.

The rearrangement joins TRBV30 to TRBJ2-2; D ambiguous. V lost 3 bases to trimming and J lost 4 bases, with 9 bases between them. Germline V CDR1 and CDR2: GTSNPN, SVGIG (reference sequence). The CDR3 is made up of 13 amino acids. DNA for the CDR3: TGTGCCTGGAGGGCAAGGGCCACCGGGGAGCTGTTTTTT. It codes for CAWRARATGELFF. Supplemented by reference TRBV30 and TRBJ2-2, the full variable domain reads SQTIHQWPATLVQPVGSPLSLECTVEGTSNPNLYWYRQAAGRGLQLLFYSVGIGQISSEVPQNLSASRPQDRQFILSSKKLLLSDSGFYLCAWRARATGELFFGEGSRLTVL.

The rearrangement uses TRBV5-1 and TRBJ2-7, with TRBD1 matching 9 bases. Germline assignment: CDR1 SGHRS and CDR2 YFSETQ. V lost 3 bases to trimming and J lost 6 bases; unmatched junction nucleotides: 13. This CDR3 region has 16 residues. CDR3 loop: CASSSRLGQGAAEQYF. CDR3 DNA sequence: TGCGCCAGCAGCTCCCGACTGGGACAGGGAGCTGCCGAGCAGTACTTC.

This clonotype has more than one count but fewer than ten. The rearrangement joins TRBV4-1 to TRBJ2-5, with TRBD2 identical over 8 bases. Per the germline V gene, CDR1 is MGHRA and CDR2 is YSYEKL. This CDR3 has 16 residues. V lost 1 base to trimming and J lost 8 bases; unmatched junction nucleotides: 12. CDR3 protein: CASSQGPVISGITQYF. The CDR3 region has the DNA TGCGCCAGCAGCCAAGGACCCGTGATTAGCGGGATTACCCAGTACTTC.

This chain connects TRBV12-3 or TRBV12-4 to TRBJ2-4, with TRBD1 identical over 9 bases. The CDR3 spans 17 residues. The V and J ends lost 6 bases and 4 bases, in that order; junction bases with no gene match: 13. CDR3 coding DNA: TGTGCCAGCAGAAAGGACAGGGGCGAAACTAAAAAAAACATTCAGTACTTC. It specifies CASRKDRGETKKNIQYF.

This chain joins TRBV5-1 and TRBJ2-1; 8 bases are a match to TRBD2. J was trimmed by 8 bases and V by 7 bases; bases with no gene match: 11. There are 14 residues in the CDR3. The V gene's germline CDR1 is SGHRS and CDR2 YFSETQ. CDR3 residues: CASRPRLAYDEQFF. In DNA, the CDR3 is TGCGCCAGCCGTCCGAGACTAGCGTACGATGAGCAGTTCTTC.

This clonotype turned up a few times. V is TRBV9 and J is TRBJ2-1; 8 bases fit TRBD2. This CDR3 is built from 17 residues. Germline values: CDR1 SGDLS, CDR2 YYNGEE. V lost 1 base to trimming and J lost 2 bases; unmatched junction nucleotides: 8. DNA of the CDR3: TGTGCCAGCAGCGTAAGCGGGAGTATAACCACCTACAATGAGCAGTTCTTC. Residues: CASSVSGSITTYNEQFF.

The chain recombines TRBV4-3 with TRBJ2-1; TRBD1 aligns across 8 bases. Germline CDR1 LGHNA, CDR2 YSLEER. After removal of 4 bases from V and 8 bases from J, the junction contained 4 bases not matched to a gene. The CDR3 length is 13 residues. CDR3: CASSLLTGDEQFF. The CDR3 DNA reads as TGCGCCAGCAGCCTCCTGACAGGGGATGAGCAGTTCTTC.

In regard to this clonotype: This could be a read error, since a much larger clone is one nucleotide away. The rearrangement uses TRBV12-3 or TRBV12-4 and TRBJ1-1, with D possibly being TRBD1 (6 bases). The V gene lost 5 bases and the J gene lost 0 bases, with 10 bases spanning the gap. This CDR3 is built from 14 residues. As DNA, the CDR3 is TGTGCCAGCAGTGGACAGCACATGAACACTGAAGCTTTCTTT. It encodes CASSGQHMNTEAFF.

The J gene is TRBJ2-7, the V gene TRBV4-2; TRBD1 might be the D (5 bases). Germline-derived CDR1 and CDR2 are LGHNA and YNFKEQ. Trimming took off 0 bases at V and 7 bases at J, with 16 bases between the two ends. The CDR3 has 15 amino acids. CDR3 loop: CASSQDGAAPSEQYF. In DNA, the CDR3 is TGTGCCAGCAGCCAAGATGGGGCAGCCCCGAGTGAGCAGTACTTC.

This clonotype was found a few times. This chain links TRBV20-1 with TRBJ1-4; the D is unclear. Germline CDR1 and CDR2: DFQATT and SNEGSKA (reference sequence). The CDR3 is made up of 12 amino acids. V lost 2 bases to trimming and J lost 5 bases, with 6 bases between them. CDR3 sequence: CSARRQNEKLFF. CDR3 sequence (DNA): TGCAGTGCTAGAAGGCAGAATGAAAAACTGTTTTTT.

This clonotype was counted at least ten times. The V and J genes are TRBV20-1 and TRBJ2-3; D gene unclear. V lost 1 base to trimming and J lost 1 base, with 6 bases between them. Germline CDR1 and CDR2: DFQATT and SNEGSKA (reference sequence). The length of the CDR3 is 13 residues. The CDR3 bases are TGCAGTGCTAGAGCGGTGGGCACAGATACGCAGTATTTT. Residues: CSARAVGTDTQYF.

In its sample, this clonotype was seen a few times. The rearrangement links TRBV5-1 to TRBJ2-4; D might be TRBD2 (5 bases). CDR3 length: 15 residues. Trimming left V 10 bases short and J 0 bases short, with 17 bases between. The germline V gene has CDR1 SGHRS and CDR2 YFSETQ. This CDR3 reads CAGPREPLAKNIQYF. The CDR3 DNA reads as TGCGCCGGACCAAGGGAGCCTCTAGCCAAAAACATTCAGTACTTC. Together with reference TRBV5-1 and TRBJ2-4, the CDR3 gives the full variable domain: KAGVTQTPRYLIKTRGQQVTLSCSPISGHRSVSWYQQTPGQGLQFLFEYFSETQRNKGNFPGRFSGRQFSNSRSEMNVSTLELGDSALYLCAGPREPLAKNIQYFGAGTRLSVL.

This clonotype has a count of ten or more. The chain uses TRBV28 and TRBJ1-4; 7 nucleotides align to TRBD1. Unmatched junction bases numbered 3, after V lost 9 bases and J lost 5 bases. The germline CDR1 and CDR2 sequences are MDHEN and SYDVKM. The CDR3 runs to 12 residues. The CDR3 bases are TGTGCCAGTAAGACAGGGAATGAAAAACTGTTTTTT. This encodes CASKTGNEKLFF.

This clonotype was counted a few times. The rearrangement links TRBV10-3 to TRBJ2-3; unclear D gene. The length of the CDR3 is 14 residues. Germline V gene lookup returns CDR1 ENHRY and CDR2 SYGVKD. The V gene lost 3 bases and the J gene lost 4 bases, with 11 bases spanning the gap. The CDR3 here is CAISDLNRADTQYF. DNA for the CDR3: TGTGCCATCAGTGACCTAAACCGGGCAGATACGCAGTATTTT.

At least ten counts were recorded for this clonotype. The chain couples TRBV5-1 to TRBJ1-1, with D tentatively TRBD1 (6 bases). The ends were cut back, 3 bases at V and 2 bases at J, with 11 bases in the middle. CDR3 length equals 14 residues. Per the germline V gene, CDR1 is SGHRS and CDR2 is YFSETQ. CDR3 in DNA: TGCGCCAGCAGCTACGGGACAATTAACACTGAAGCTTTCTTT. As protein: CASSYGTINTEAFF. The full variable domain, completed using reference TRBV5-1 and TRBJ1-1, is KAGVTQTPRYLIKTRGQQVTLSCSPISGHRSVSWYQQTPGQGLQFLFEYFSETQRNKGNFPGRFSGRQFSNSRSEMNVSTLELGDSALYLCASSYGTINTEAFFGQGTRLTVV.

V and J are TRBV3-1 and TRBJ1-4, with 7 positions matching TRBD1. From germline, CDR1 is LGHDT and CDR2 YNNKEL (reference sequence). Trimming cost V 3 bases and J 5 bases; bases outside gene matches: 12. The CDR3 runs to 17 residues. The CDR3: CASSQVVGTAANEKLFF. DNA for the CDR3: TGTGCCAGCAGCCAGGTAGTCGGGACAGCGGCGAATGAAAAACTGTTTTTT.

This clonotype was seen a handful of times. The chain joins TRBV20-1 to TRBJ2-7; 9 bases agree with TRBD1. The CDR3 extends over 14 amino acids. CDR1 and CDR2 (germline): DFQATT, SNEGSKA (reference sequence). V was clipped by 2 bases and J by 5 bases; unmatched bases: 7. CDR3 nucleotides: TGCAGTGCTAGAAGGCCCGGGACAGGGCACGAGCAGTACTTC. It codes for CSARRPGTGHEQYF.

This clonotype appeared a few times. The V and J genes are TRBV14 and TRBJ2-7; 8 nucleotides align to TRBD1. The CDR3 length is 17 residues. Germline trimming cut 2 bases from V and 1 base from J; bases unmatched to any gene: 10. The germline CDR1 and CDR2 sequences are SGHDN and FVKESK. The CDR3 is CASSQQFRQGCSYEQYF. CDR3 sequence (DNA): TGTGCCAGCAGCCAACAATTCCGACAGGGGTGTTCCTACGAGCAGTACTTC.

The chain links TRBV12-3 or TRBV12-4 to TRBJ1-5; possible D gene TRBD1, 6 bases. The CDR3 length is 15 residues. Deletions cut 2 bases from V and 4 bases from J, with 12 bases between. Here the CDR3 reads CASSLMAGENQPQHF. CDR3 sequence (DNA): TGTGCCAGCAGTTTAATGGCAGGGGAGAATCAGCCCCAGCATTTT.

This clonotype occurred a few times. The chain links TRBV7-9 to TRBJ2-7; D is perhaps TRBD1 (7 bases). The CDR3 contains 15 residues. Germline values: CDR1 SEHNR, CDR2 FQNEAQ (reference sequence). Trimming took off 3 bases at V and 2 bases at J, with 14 bases between the two ends. CDR3 region: CASSFSGGPPYEQYF. The CDR3 nucleotides are TGTGCCAGCAGCTTCTCAGGGGGGCCACCCTACGAGCAGTACTTC.

The J gene is TRBJ1-1, the V gene TRBV6-5; D is undetermined. The germline gives CDR1 MNHEY, CDR2 SVGAGI. The CDR3 is made up of 14 amino acids. With 1 base removed from V and 10 bases from J, the gap between germline ends came to 16 bases. This CDR3 is CASSYYSSRAGAFF. The DNA of the CDR3 is TGTGCCAGCAGTTACTATTCGTCGCGGGCTGGAGCTTTCTTT.

The chain recombines TRBV28 with TRBJ1-5; weak D call: TRBD1 (5 bases). V lost 7 bases and J lost 9, with 13 bases in between. Germline CDR1 MDHEN, CDR2 SYDVKM. This CDR3 is built from 12 residues. The CDR3 loop reads CASTPFRGPQHF. In DNA, the CDR3 is TGTGCCAGCACCCCCTTTAGGGGGCCCCAGCATTTT.

This clonotype was detected many times. V is TRBV20-1 and J is TRBJ2-3; no firm D call. The CDR3 runs to 12 residues. V was cut by 7 bases and J by 0 bases, with 8 bases left in between. Looked up from germline, CDR1 is DFQATT and CDR2 is SNEGSKA (reference sequence). CDR3 residues: CSVLGSTDTQYF. The CDR3 DNA reads as TGCAGTGTTCTCGGAAGCACAGATACGCAGTATTTT.

The rearrangement uses TRBV12-3 or TRBV12-4 and TRBJ2-5, with 8 bases lining up with TRBD2. The V gene end was trimmed by 4 bases and the J gene end by 0 bases; junction bases not matched to a gene: 4. The CDR3 runs to 15 residues. CDR3 loop: CASSWTSQNQETQYF. For the CDR3, the DNA is TGTGCCAGCAGTTGGACTAGCCAGAACCAAGAGACCCAGTACTTC.

This clonotype was seen at least ten times. The genes are TRBV7-9 and TRBJ2-1, with D possibly matching TRBD1 (6 bases). CDR1 and CDR2 from the germline V gene are SEHNR and FQNEAQ (reference sequence). V dropped 5 bases and J dropped 4 bases, with 18 bases sitting between them. This CDR3 is 16 amino acids long. The CDR3 loop reads CASSGPTGRSYNEQFF. The CDR3 DNA is TGTGCCAGCAGCGGACCGACAGGCCGGTCGTACAATGAGCAGTTCTTC.